This passage covers 26 T cell receptor beta chains from one sample sequenced in a study of control samples from healthy donors and cancer patients. Sequenced by immunoSEQ multiplex PCR; TCRdb stores in-frame clones only, minus some. The sample comprises 50,000 or so clones, around 96% of which are singletons, and about 1.1% rests with the top ten. Input material: blood. The receptors stem from a woman between 18 and 29 years old in good health.

This clone was counted once. This chain joins TRBV28 and TRBJ1-4, with 7 positions matching TRBD1. This CDR3 region has 14 residues. The germline V gene has CDR1 MDHEN and CDR2 SYDVKM. The trim removed 5 bases at V and 7 bases at J, leaving 7 bases unmatched. The CDR3, as DNA: TGTGCCAGCAGTCACAGGGGAAGGGGTGAAAAACTGTTTTTT. It translates to CASSHRGRGEKLFF.

The chain has TRBV5-4 and TRBJ1-2; 8 bases are shared with TRBD1. The length of the CDR3 is 15 residues. The germline CDR1 and CDR2 sequences are SGHNT and YYREEE (reference sequence). Trimming cost V 4 bases and J 4 bases; bases outside gene matches: 9. CDR3 DNA: TGTGCCAGCAGCGCCCCCGGGACAGGCCTCTATGGCTACACCTTC. Its translation is CASSAPGTGLYGYTF.

This rearrangement joins TRBV19 to TRBJ2-6; D may be TRBD1 (5 bases). From germline, CDR1 is LNHDA and CDR2 SQIVND (reference sequence). The CDR3 extends over 17 amino acids. V was shortened by 3 bases and J by 2 bases, with 14 bases between the two germline ends. CDR3 DNA sequence: TGTGCCAGTAGTATCCGATCCAGGGTTGCTGGGGCCAACGTCCTGACTTTC. Translated, it gives CASSIRSRVAGANVLTF.

The chain joins TRBV9 to TRBJ2-7; D is possibly TRBD1 (6 bases). The V gene lost 3 bases and the J gene lost 4 bases, with 11 bases spanning the gap. CDR1 and CDR2 from the germline V gene are SGDLS and YYNGEE. This CDR3 has 13 amino acids. The CDR3 loop reads CASSGRTEYEQYF. The DNA for the CDR3 is TGTGCCAGCAGCGGAAGGACAGAGTACGAGCAGTACTTC.

This chain joins TRBV19 and TRBJ2-1; TRBD1 is a possible D gene (5 bases). With 3 bases removed from V and 6 bases from J, the gap between germline ends came to 9 bases. The length of the CDR3 is 13 residues. Germline V lookup: CDR1 LNHDA, CDR2 SQIVND (reference sequence). In DNA form, the CDR3 reads TGTGCCAGTAGTATGGGTAGGGGCAATGAGCAGTTCTTC. The encoded protein is CASSMGRGNEQFF.

The rearrangement links TRBV2 to TRBJ2-5; 9 nucleotides agree with TRBD1. After removal of 7 bases from V and 1 base from J, the junction contained 7 bases not matched to a gene. CDR1 and CDR2 (germline): SNHLY, FYNNEI. The CDR3 is 15 residues long. In DNA form, the CDR3 reads TGTGCCAGCACTTGGACAGGGGCCCTCCAAGAGACCCAGTACTTC. Translating gives CASTWTGALQETQYF.

This chain connects TRBV30 to TRBJ1-5; D is perhaps TRBD1 (5 bases). The CDR3 length is 13 residues. Trimming left V 1 base short and J 9 bases short, with 13 bases between. Looked up from germline, CDR1 is GTSNPN and CDR2 is SVGIG (reference sequence). The CDR3 loop reads CAWSGDSLPPQHF. The DNA for the CDR3 is TGTGCCTGGAGTGGGGACTCGTTGCCGCCCCAGCATTTT.

The chain joins TRBV5-1 to TRBJ2-3, with D possibly TRBD2 on 5 matching bases. CDR1 SGHRS and CDR2 YFSETQ come from the germline V gene. V dropped 5 bases and J dropped 2 bases, with 9 bases sitting between them. The CDR3 extends over 13 amino acids. CDR3 sequence reads: CASRADSTDTQYF. DNA of the CDR3: TGCGCCAGCAGGGCGGACTCCACAGATACGCAGTATTTT.

The chain uses TRBV6-6 and TRBJ2-5; no reliable D call. From germline, CDR1 is MNHNY and CDR2 SVGAGI (reference sequence). Trimming took 0 bases from V and 1 from J, leaving 6 bases between them. This CDR3 region has 14 residues. The CDR3: CASSYSLRQETQYF. CDR3 bases: TGTGCCAGCAGTTACTCGTTACGCCAAGAGACCCAGTACTTC.

The rearrangement joins TRBV25-1 to TRBJ2-3; 7 bases align to TRBD2. V was pared by 3 bases and J by 10 bases, with 4 bases of the junction left unmatched. CDR1 is MGHDK, CDR2 SYGVNS, per germline. There are 12 residues in the CDR3. CDR3 sequence reads: CASSEGLAAQYF. CDR3 coding DNA: TGTGCCAGCAGTGAGGGTCTAGCGGCGCAGTATTTT.

This clone was seen just once. The V call is TRBV30, the J call TRBJ1-6; D is unclear. Looked up from germline, CDR1 is GTSNPN and CDR2 is SVGIG (reference sequence). Trimming removed 0 bases from V and 6 bases from J, with 12 bases in between. The CDR3 covers 15 residues. For the CDR3, the DNA is TGTGCCTGGAGTGTTGTAACGAGTGGTAATTCACCCCTCCACTTT. Protein sequence: CAWSVVTSGNSPLHF.

This sequence joins TRBV7-9 and TRBJ1-1, with D unclear. CDR1 SEHNR and CDR2 FQNEAQ come from the germline V gene (reference sequence). V was pared by 5 bases and J by 0 bases, with 13 bases between. This CDR3 contains 15 residues. The CDR3 sequence: CASSAAGIMNTEAFF. CDR3 coding DNA: TGTGCCAGCAGCGCCGCAGGTATAATGAACACTGAAGCTTTCTTT. The full variable domain, with the rest looked up from reference TRBV7-9 and TRBJ1-1, is DTGVSQNPRHKITKRGQNVTFRCDPISEHNRLYWYRQTLGQGPEFLTYFQNEAQLEKSRLLSDRFSAERPKGSFSTLEIQRTEQGDSAMYLCASSAAGIMNTEAFFGQGTRLTVV.

The chain is built from TRBV4-3 and TRBJ2-1; D is perhaps TRBD1 (6 bases). Germline lookup yields CDR1 LGHNA and CDR2 YSLEER. The CDR3 is 17 residues long. The germline V and J ends were trimmed by 0 bases and 9 bases, with 21 bases remaining between them. CDR3 loop: CASSQDRWQGIRGEQFF. The CDR3, as DNA: TGCGCCAGCAGCCAAGATCGGTGGCAGGGGATTCGAGGTGAGCAGTTCTTC.

The rearrangement joins TRBV2 to TRBJ1-5, with D perhaps TRBD1 (6 bases). Between the trimmed V and J ends, which lost 7 bases and 6 bases, there was a span of 16 bases. This CDR3 contains 14 residues. Germline-derived CDR1 and CDR2 are SNHLY and FYNNEI. The CDR3 nucleotides are TGTGCCAGCACCCAAGGGGGGGCCGGTCAGCCCCAGCATTTT. Its translation: CASTQGGAGQPQHF.

The CDR3 reads CASSYSINRAYNEQFF. CDR3 nucleotides: TGTGCCAGCAGTTACTCGATCAACAGGGCGTACAATGAGCAGTTCTTC. The chain employs TRBV6-5 and TRBJ2-1; the D gene is possibly TRBD1 (6 bases). The V end was cut by 0 bases, the J end by 4 bases, with 13 bases between. CDR3 size: 16 residues. Germline CDR1 is MNHEY and CDR2 is SVGAGI.

On this clone: A read error may account for a junction end that differs from germline. CDR3 DNA sequence: TGCGCCCGCAGCCGCCCCGACAGGGGGGACTATGGCTACACCTTC. It is translated as CARSRPDRGDYGYTF. V gene TRBV4-3 combines with J gene TRBJ1-2, with TRBD1 identical over 9 bases. Germline V gives CDR1 LGHNA, CDR2 YSLEER. The CDR3 has 15 residues.

V usage is TRBV6-5 and J usage is TRBJ1-1; 7 bases match TRBD1. The V and J ends lost 0 bases and 7 bases, in that order; junction bases with no gene match: 5. This CDR3 has 14 amino acids. CDR1 is MNHEY, CDR2 SVGAGI, per germline. The CDR3 protein is CASSYSTGRLEAFF. The CDR3 DNA is TGTGCCAGCAGTTACTCGACAGGGCGGCTTGAAGCTTTCTTT.

This clone was recorded a few times. This chain joins TRBV28 and TRBJ1-5; possible D gene TRBD1, 5 bases. Germline V gene sequence: CDR1 MDHEN, CDR2 SYDVKM. Trimming cost V 8 bases and J 2 bases, with 16 bases left between them. This CDR3 has 15 amino acids. As DNA, the CDR3 is TGTGCCAGCTCACCAGTGGGACCGGGCAATCAGCCCCAGCATTTT. Protein sequence: CASSPVGPGNQPQHF. Supplemented by reference TRBV28 and TRBJ1-5, the full variable domain reads DVKVTQSSRYLVKRTGEKVFLECVQDMDHENMFWYRQDPGLGLRLIYFSYDVKMKEKGDIPEGYSVSREKKERFSLILESASTNQTSMYLCASSPVGPGNQPQHFGDGTRLSIL.

This chain connects TRBV24-1 to TRBJ1-2; unclear D gene. Looked up from germline, CDR1 is KGHDR and CDR2 is SFDVKD. The V gene lost 9 bases and the J gene lost 6 bases, with 16 bases spanning the gap. The CDR3 contains 13 residues. This CDR3 is CATQEAGGDGYTF. The DNA of the CDR3 is TGTGCCACCCAGGAAGCCGGCGGGGATGGCTACACCTTC.

The chain has TRBV27 and TRBJ1-6, with 10 bases identical to TRBD1. CDR1 is MNHEY and CDR2 is SMNVEV in the germline V gene (reference sequence). CDR3 length: 15 residues. V shed 5 bases and J 9 bases; nucleotides not matched to a gene: 7. The DNA for the CDR3 is TGTGCCAGCAGTCCCCCGGGACAGGGGAGTTCACCCCTCCACTTT. Its protein is CASSPPGQGSSPLHF.

J is TRBJ1-4 and V is TRBV30; the match to TRBD1 covers 7 bases. Germline assignment: CDR1 GTSNPN and CDR2 SVGIG (reference sequence). Trimming cost V 3 bases and J 11 bases; bases outside gene matches: 6. CDR3 length: 12 amino acids. The CDR3 protein is CAWRAGTAKLFF. CDR3 bases: TGTGCCTGGAGGGCCGGGACAGCCAAACTGTTTTTT.

This chain connects TRBV3-1 (or the pseudogene TRBV3-2) to TRBJ1-6; D is unresolved. The CDR3 totals 12 residues. Looked up from germline, CDR1 is LGHDT and CDR2 is YNNKEL (reference sequence). V was cut by 3 bases and J by 10 bases, with 7 bases left in between. The CDR3 DNA reads as TGTGCCAGCAGCCAGGGGTTCTCACCCCTCCACTTT. Its protein product is CASSQGFSPLHF.

The chain combines TRBV3-1 (or the pseudogene TRBV3-2) with TRBJ1-4; D call uncertain. With 4 bases removed from V and 10 bases from J, the gap between germline ends came to 19 bases. This CDR3 is 15 amino acids long. Germline-derived CDR1 and CDR2 are LGHDT and YNNKEL (reference sequence). In DNA, the CDR3 is TGTGCCAGCAGCCCCCGTGTTAGTGCTGAAGGAAAACTGTTTTTT. Encoded protein: CASSPRVSAEGKLFF.

The chain joins TRBV14 to TRBJ2-4; no reliable D call. The ends were cut back, 4 bases at V and 6 bases at J, with 22 bases in the middle. The CDR3 spans 17 residues. CDR1 is SGHDN and CDR2 is FVKESK in the germline V gene. In DNA, the CDR3 is TGTGCCAGCAGCCCAACTCCGGCCCCACGATATGGAAACATTCAGTACTTC. The encoded protein is CASSPTPAPRYGNIQYF.

V and J are TRBV27 and TRBJ2-3; 9 bases match TRBD2. The CDR3 contains 14 residues. The germline gives CDR1 MNHEY, CDR2 SMNVEV (reference sequence). V was pared by 2 bases and J by 4 bases, with 1 base of the junction left unmatched. CDR3 sequence: CASSLLAGPDTQYF. The DNA for the CDR3 is TGTGCCAGCAGTTTACTAGCGGGGCCAGATACGCAGTATTTT.

Concerning this clone: The same CDR3 arises from other DNA sequences in this sample as well. The V call is TRBV3-1 (or the pseudogene TRBV3-2), the J call TRBJ1-3; D not certain. Between the trimmed V and J ends, which lost 2 bases and 2 bases, there was a span of 1 base. This CDR3 spans 12 amino acids. Germline V gene lookup returns CDR1 LGHDT and CDR2 YNNKEL (reference sequence). The chain's CDR3 is CASSQTGNTIYF. For the CDR3, the DNA is TGTGCCAGCAGCCAAACTGGAAACACCATATATTTT.